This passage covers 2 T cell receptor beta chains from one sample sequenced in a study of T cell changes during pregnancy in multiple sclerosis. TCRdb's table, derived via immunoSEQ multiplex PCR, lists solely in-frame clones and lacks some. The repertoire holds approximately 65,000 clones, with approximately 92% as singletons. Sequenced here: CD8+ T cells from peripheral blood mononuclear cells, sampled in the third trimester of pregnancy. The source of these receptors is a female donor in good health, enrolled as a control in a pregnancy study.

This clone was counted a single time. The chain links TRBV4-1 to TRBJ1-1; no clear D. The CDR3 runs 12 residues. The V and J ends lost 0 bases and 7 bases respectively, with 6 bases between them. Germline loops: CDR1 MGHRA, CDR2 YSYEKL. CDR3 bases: TGCGCCAGCAGCCAAGATAGAAGTGAAGCTTTCTTT. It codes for CASSQDRSEAFF.

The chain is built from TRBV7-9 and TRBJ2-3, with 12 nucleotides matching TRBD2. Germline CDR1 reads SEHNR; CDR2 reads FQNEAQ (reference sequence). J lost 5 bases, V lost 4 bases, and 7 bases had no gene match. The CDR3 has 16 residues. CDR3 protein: CASSSSSGGEVDTQYF. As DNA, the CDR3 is TGTGCCAGCAGCTCGTCTAGCGGGGGGGAGGTAGATACGCAGTATTTT.